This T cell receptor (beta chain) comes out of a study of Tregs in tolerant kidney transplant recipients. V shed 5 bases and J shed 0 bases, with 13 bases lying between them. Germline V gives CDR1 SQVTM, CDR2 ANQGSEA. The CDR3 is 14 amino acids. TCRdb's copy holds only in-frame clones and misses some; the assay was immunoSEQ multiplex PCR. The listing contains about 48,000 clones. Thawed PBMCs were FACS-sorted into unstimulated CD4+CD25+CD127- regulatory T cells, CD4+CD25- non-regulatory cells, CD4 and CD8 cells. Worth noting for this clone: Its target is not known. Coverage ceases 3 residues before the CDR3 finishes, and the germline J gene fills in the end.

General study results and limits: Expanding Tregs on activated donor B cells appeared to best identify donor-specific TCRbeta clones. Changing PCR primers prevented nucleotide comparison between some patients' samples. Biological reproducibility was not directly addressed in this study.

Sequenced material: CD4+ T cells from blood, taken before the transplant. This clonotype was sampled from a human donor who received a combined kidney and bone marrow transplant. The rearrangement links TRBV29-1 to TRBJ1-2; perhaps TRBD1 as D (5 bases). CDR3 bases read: TGCAGCGTTAAGAAGAGGGGTCCTAACTATGGC. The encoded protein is CSVKKRGPNYG. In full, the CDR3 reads CSVKKRGPNYGYTF.